This TCR beta chain is from a study of cytomegalovirus exposure and HLA in healthy donors. For this clone: Its antigen is as yet unknown.

CDR1 is SGHDT and CDR2 is YYEEEE in the germline V gene. This CDR3 is 15 amino acids long. J lost 6 bases, V lost 3 bases, and 7 bases had no gene match. A multiplex PCR was run with 60 Vbeta primers and 13 Jbeta primers. Repertoires were generated with immunoSEQ multiplex PCR, while TCRdb's copy carries only in-frame clones and drops some. The sample carries tens of thousands of clones, 71% recorded once. Broader study findings: Per published accounts, TCR beta sequences correctly predicted the HLA-A and HLA-B alleles of most subjects.

This receptor was identified in a man in his forties or fifties in good health and CMV-seropositive. The sequencing input was PBMCs. The chain couples TRBV5-6 to TRBJ2-1, with 9 bases identical to TRBD2. CDR3 residues: CASSWRLAAFNEQFF. The CDR3 coding sequence is TGTGCCAGCAGCTGGCGACTAGCGGCCTTCAATGAGCAGTTCTTC.